What follows are 10 T cell receptor beta chains derived from one specimen sequenced in a study of control samples from healthy donors and cancer patients. The method was immunoSEQ multiplex PCR; TCRdb's version includes in-frame clones alone and lacks a portion of them. The sample lists roughly 120,000 clones; 85% to 90% were seen once. The specimen was blood. The origin of the receptors is a woman aged 45-65 years in good health.

This rearrangement joins TRBV9 to TRBJ2-7; maybe TRBD1 (6 bases). In germline, CDR1 is SGDLS, CDR2 YYNGEE. The CDR3 contains 13 residues. Trimming left V 4 bases short and J 6 bases short, with 14 bases between. CDR3: CASSPVGAGEQYF. The CDR3, as DNA: TGTGCCAGCAGCCCGGTGGGGGCGGGCGAGCAGTACTTC.

The chain carries TRBV9 and TRBJ2-1, with a weak D call TRBD2 (5 bases). Germline V gene lookup returns CDR1 SGDLS and CDR2 YYNGEE. The CDR3 length is 15 residues. The V end was cut by 0 bases, the J end by 1 base, with 8 bases between. This chain's CDR3 is CASSVATGSYNEQFF. The CDR3 DNA reads TGTGCCAGCAGCGTAGCGACGGGGTCCTACAATGAGCAGTTCTTC.

CDR3 nucleotide sequence: TGTGCCTCGAACAGGGGCACTGAAGCTTTCTTT. This codes for CASNRGTEAFF. This chain uses TRBV5-4 with TRBJ1-1, with TRBD1 identical over 7 bases. Germline V gene sequence: CDR1 SGHNT, CDR2 YYREEE (reference sequence). Unmatched junction bases numbered 4, after V lost 10 bases and J lost 4 bases. CDR3 length equals 11 residues.

This chain uses TRBV20-1 with TRBJ2-7, with D maybe TRBD1 (7 bases). CDR1 and CDR2 from the germline V gene are DFQATT and SNEGSKA (reference sequence). The CDR3 length is 11 residues. V was pared by 6 bases and J by 6 bases, with 12 bases between. CDR3 nucleotide sequence: TGCAGTGCCCTTCAGGGGGGCGAGCAGTACTTC. This translates into CSALQGGEQYF.

The chain employs TRBV6-4 and TRBJ2-1, with a weak D call TRBD2 (6 bases). Germline CDR1 MRHNA, CDR2 SNTAGT. The CDR3 totals 13 residues. Trimming pared 2 bases from V and 6 bases from J, leaving 8 bases between. The CDR3 reads CASSDLTSNEQFF. The CDR3, as DNA: TGTGCCAGCAGTGACCTGACTAGCAATGAGCAGTTCTTC.

The rearrangement uses TRBV7-9 and TRBJ2-7; D remains ambiguous. Trimming took 5 bases from V and 5 from J, leaving 7 bases between them. The CDR3 is 11 amino acids. Germline lookup yields CDR1 SEHNR and CDR2 FQNEAQ (reference sequence). The DNA of the CDR3 is TGTGCCAGCAGCCTTCACAACGAGCAGTACGTC. Translated, it gives CASSLHNEQYV.

Comments on this clone: The same CDR3 also results from other DNA sequences found in this sample. The V and J genes are TRBV6-5 and TRBJ1-5; TRBD1 might be the D (5 bases). Trimming took 0 bases from V and 2 from J, leaving 8 bases between them. CDR3 size: 15 residues. The V gene's germline CDR1 is MNHEY and CDR2 SVGAGI. The CDR3 loop is CASSYSGVGNQPQHF. The CDR3 nucleotides read TGTGCCAGCAGTTACTCAGGGGTGGGCAATCAGCCCCAGCATTTT.

This clone was found once. The chain recombines TRBV25-1 with TRBJ1-2; TRBD1 might be the D (5 bases). The V end lost 2 bases, the J end lost 10 bases, and 14 bases lay between the germline ends. The germline V gene encodes CDR1 MGHDK and CDR2 SYGVNS. This CDR3 is 13 amino acids long. The CDR3 protein is CASSETKQGVYTF. DNA for the CDR3: TGTGCCAGCAGTGAAACTAAGCAGGGTGTCTACACCTTC.

This rearrangement joins TRBV5-6 to TRBJ2-7; 8 bases map to TRBD1. The V segment lost 1 base and the J segment 2 bases; nucleotides outside the gene matches: 8. Germline lookup yields CDR1 SGHDT and CDR2 YYEEEE. The CDR3 sequence is 16 residues long. CDR3 in amino acids: CASSLMAGTGAYEQYF. The CDR3 DNA follows: TGTGCCAGCAGCTTGATGGCCGGGACAGGAGCCTACGAGCAGTACTTC. The whole variable domain, filled in from reference TRBV5-6 and TRBJ2-7, reads DAGVTQSPTHLIKTRGQQVTLRCSPKSGHDTVSWYQQALGQGPQFIFQYYEEEERQRGNFPDRFSGHQFPNYSSELNVNALLLGDSALYLCASSLMAGTGAYEQYFGPGTRLTVT.

This clone was recorded only once. The rearrangement joins TRBV27 to TRBJ1-6; D not resolved. The CDR3 extends over 12 amino acids. The ends were cut back, 8 bases at V and 10 bases at J, with 12 bases in the middle. Germline-derived CDR1 and CDR2 are MNHEY and SMNVEV (reference sequence). The CDR3 sequence: CASGWAKSPLHF. As DNA, the CDR3 is TGTGCCAGCGGGTGGGCAAAATCACCCCTCCACTTT.